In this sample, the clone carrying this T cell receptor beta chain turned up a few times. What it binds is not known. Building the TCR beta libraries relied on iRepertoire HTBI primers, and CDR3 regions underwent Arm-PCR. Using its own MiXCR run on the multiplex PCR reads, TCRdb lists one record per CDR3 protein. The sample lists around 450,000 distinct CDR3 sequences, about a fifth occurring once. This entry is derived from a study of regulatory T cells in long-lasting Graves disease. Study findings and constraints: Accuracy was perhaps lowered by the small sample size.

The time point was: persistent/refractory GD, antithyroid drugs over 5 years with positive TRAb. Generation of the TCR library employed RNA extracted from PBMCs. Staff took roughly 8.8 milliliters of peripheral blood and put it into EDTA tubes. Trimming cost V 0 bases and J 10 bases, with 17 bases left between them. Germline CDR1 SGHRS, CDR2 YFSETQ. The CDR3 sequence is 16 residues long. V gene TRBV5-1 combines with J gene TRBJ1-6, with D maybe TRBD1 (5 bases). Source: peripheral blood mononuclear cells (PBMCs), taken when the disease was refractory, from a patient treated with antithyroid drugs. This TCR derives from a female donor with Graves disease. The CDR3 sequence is CASSLADGREGSPLHF. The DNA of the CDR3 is TGCGCCAGCAGCTTGGCCGATGGCAGGGAGGGATCACCCCTCCACTTT.